This T cell receptor beta chain comes out of a study of Ad26.COV2.S vaccination and SARS-CoV-2 variants. Study at large: The donor participated in the COV1001 trial, in its Ad26.COV2.S arm. Intramuscularly, Ad26.COV2.S was given either once or twice, 56 days apart. Study results and caveats: It was reported that spike-specific CD8+ and CD4+ T cell responses were substantially broad after vaccination.

With regard to this clone: The antigen is undetermined.

Using immunoSEQ multiplex PCR, the repertoire was profiled, and TCRdb retains in-frame clones only, with some absent. Counted here are about 390,000 clones, about nine tenths occurring once; the ten biggest clones make up roughly 3.2%. The treatment here: over 15 received Ad26.COV2.S at low or high dose, single or two shots; five or six received placebo; per-sample allocation not given. Sample collection was performed on day 63 after the first vaccine or placebo injection. Built on an Ad26 vector, the vaccine expressed Wuhan-strain SARS-CoV-2 spike. CDR3 length equals 16 residues. The V segment lost 2 bases and the J segment 2 bases; nucleotides outside the gene matches: 8. Germline values: CDR1 SGHAT, CDR2 FQNNGV.

The material was peripheral blood, obtained in a trial of Ad26.COV2.S vaccine versus placebo. The source of this sequence is a person aged 18-60 years who received the Ad26.COV2.S COVID-19 vaccine or a placebo. V gene TRBV11-2 combines with J gene TRBJ2-7; 8 bases are a match to TRBD1. The DNA for the CDR3 is TGTGCCAGCAGCTTATCCCCGGACAGGGTTCCCTACGAGCAGTACTTC. This gives the protein CASSLSPDRVPYEQYF.